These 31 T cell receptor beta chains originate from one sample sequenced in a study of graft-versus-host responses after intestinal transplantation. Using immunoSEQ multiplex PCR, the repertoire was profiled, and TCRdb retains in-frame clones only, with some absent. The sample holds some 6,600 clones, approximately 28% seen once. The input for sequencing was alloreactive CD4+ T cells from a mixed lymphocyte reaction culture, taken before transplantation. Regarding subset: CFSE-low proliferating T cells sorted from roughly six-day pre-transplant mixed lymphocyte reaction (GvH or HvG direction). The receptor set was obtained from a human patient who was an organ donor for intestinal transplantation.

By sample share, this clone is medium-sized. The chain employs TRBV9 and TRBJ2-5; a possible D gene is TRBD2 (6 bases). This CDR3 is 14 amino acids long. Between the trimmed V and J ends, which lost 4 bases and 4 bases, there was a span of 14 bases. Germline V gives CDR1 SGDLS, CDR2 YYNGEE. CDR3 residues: CASSLGGWRETQYF. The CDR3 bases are TGTGCCAGCAGCCTCGGGGGATGGAGAGAGACCCAGTACTTC.

CDR3 amino acids: CASSLGRGTGELFF. The DNA of the CDR3 is TGTGCCAGCAGCTTAGGGCGGGGCACCGGGGAGCTGTTTTTT. V gene TRBV7-3 combines with J gene TRBJ2-2, with D tentatively TRBD2 (6 bases). The V gene's germline CDR1 is SGHTA and CDR2 FQGTGA. Trimming removed 2 bases at V and 4 bases at J, with 8 bases between. The CDR3 loop spans 14 amino acids.

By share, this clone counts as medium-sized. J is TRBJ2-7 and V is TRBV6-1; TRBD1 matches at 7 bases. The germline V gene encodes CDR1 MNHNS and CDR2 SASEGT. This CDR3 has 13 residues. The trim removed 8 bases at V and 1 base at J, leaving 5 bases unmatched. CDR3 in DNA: TGTGCCAGCGTCCGGGACAGATCCTACGAGCAGTACTTC. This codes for CASVRDRSYEQYF.

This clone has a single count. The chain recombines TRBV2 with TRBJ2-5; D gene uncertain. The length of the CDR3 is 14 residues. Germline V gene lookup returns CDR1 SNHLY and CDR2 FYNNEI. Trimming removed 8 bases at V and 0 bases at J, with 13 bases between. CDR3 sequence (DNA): TGTGCCAGCGCCGCGGTGAACTACCAAGAGACCCAGTACTTC. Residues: CASAAVNYQETQYF.

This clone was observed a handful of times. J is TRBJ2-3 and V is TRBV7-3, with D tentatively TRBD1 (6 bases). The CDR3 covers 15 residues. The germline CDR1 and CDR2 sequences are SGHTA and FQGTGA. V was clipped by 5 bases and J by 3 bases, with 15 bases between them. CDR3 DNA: TGTGCCAGCAGCCTCCTAACAGGGACGACAGATACGCAGTATTTT. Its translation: CASSLLTGTTDTQYF.

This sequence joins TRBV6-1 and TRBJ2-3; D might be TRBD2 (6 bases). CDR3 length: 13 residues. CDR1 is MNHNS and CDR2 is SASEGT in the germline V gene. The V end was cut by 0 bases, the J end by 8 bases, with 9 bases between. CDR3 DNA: TGTGCCAGCAGTGAAGCTCAGGGACTTACGCAGTATTTT. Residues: CASSEAQGLTQYF.

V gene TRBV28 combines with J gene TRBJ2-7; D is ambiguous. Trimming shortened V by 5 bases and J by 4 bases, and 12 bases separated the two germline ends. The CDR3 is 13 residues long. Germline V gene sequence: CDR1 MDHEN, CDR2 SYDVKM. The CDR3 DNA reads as TGTGCCAGCAGTCCCCTCAGGCCGTACGAGCAGTACTTC. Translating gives CASSPLRPYEQYF.

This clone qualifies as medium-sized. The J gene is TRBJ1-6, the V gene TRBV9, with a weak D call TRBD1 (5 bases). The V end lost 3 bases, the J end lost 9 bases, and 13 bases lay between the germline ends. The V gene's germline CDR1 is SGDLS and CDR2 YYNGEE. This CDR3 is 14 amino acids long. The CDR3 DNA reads TGTGCCAGCAGCGCCGGGGGGGGGAGTTCACCCCTCCACTTT. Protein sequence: CASSAGGGSSPLHF.

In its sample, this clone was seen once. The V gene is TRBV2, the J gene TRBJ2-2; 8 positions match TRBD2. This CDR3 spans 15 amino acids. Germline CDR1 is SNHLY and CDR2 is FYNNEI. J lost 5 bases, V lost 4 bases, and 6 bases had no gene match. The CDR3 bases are TGTGCCAGCAGTGTGCTTCCGGGGGGGACCGGGGAGCTGTTTTTT. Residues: CASSVLPGGTGELFF.

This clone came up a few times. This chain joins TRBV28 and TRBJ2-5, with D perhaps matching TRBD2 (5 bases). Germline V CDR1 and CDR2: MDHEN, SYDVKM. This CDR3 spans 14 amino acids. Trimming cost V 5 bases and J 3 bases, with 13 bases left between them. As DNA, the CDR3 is TGTGCCAGCAGTCCACAAACGGGGAAAGAGACCCAGTACTTC. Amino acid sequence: CASSPQTGKETQYF.

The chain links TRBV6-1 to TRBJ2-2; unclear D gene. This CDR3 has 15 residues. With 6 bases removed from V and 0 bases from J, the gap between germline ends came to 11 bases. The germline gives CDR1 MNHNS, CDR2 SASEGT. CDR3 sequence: CASRGLAANTGELFF. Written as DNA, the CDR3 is TGTGCCAGCAGGGGTTTAGCTGCGAACACCGGGGAGCTGTTTTTT.

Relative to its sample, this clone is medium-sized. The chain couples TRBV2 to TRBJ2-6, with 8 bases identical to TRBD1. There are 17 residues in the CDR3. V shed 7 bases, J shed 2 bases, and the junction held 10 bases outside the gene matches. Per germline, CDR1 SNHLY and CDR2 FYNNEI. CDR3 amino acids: CASKGDRHLPGANVLTF. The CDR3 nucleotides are TGTGCCAGCAAGGGGGACAGGCACCTTCCTGGGGCCAACGTCCTGACTTTC. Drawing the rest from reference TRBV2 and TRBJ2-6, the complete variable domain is EPEVTQTPSHQVTQMGQEVILRCVPISNHLYFYWYRQILGQKVEFLVSFYNNEISEKSEIFDDQFSVERPDGSNFTLKIRSTKLEDSAMYFCASKGDRHLPGANVLTFGAGSRLTVL.

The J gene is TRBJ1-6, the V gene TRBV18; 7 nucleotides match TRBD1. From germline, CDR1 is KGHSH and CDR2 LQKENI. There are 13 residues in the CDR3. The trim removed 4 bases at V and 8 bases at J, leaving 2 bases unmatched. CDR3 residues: CASSRDRDSPLHF. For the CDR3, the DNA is TGTGCCAGCTCACGAGACAGGGATTCACCCCTCCACTTT.

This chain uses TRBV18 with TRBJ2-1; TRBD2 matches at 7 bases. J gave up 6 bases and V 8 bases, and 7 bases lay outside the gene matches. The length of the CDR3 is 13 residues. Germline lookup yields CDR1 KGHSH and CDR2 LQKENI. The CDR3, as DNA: TGTGCCAGCCGAGGCGGGAGTGTCAATGAGCAGTTCTTC. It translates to CASRGGSVNEQFF.

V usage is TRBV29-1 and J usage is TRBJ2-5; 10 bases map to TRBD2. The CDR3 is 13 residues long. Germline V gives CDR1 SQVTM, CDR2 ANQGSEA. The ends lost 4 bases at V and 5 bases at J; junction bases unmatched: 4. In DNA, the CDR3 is TGCAGCGTTGTGAGCGGGAGGGGGGAGACCCAGTACTTC. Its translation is CSVVSGRGETQYF.

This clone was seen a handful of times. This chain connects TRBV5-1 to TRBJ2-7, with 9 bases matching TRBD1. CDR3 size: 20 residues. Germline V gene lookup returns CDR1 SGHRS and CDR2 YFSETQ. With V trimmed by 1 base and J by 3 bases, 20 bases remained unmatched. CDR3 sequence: CASSLRYRGPSLPGDYEQYF. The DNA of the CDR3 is TGCGCCAGCAGCTTGAGGTACAGGGGGCCGAGTCTCCCAGGGGACTACGAGCAGTACTTC.

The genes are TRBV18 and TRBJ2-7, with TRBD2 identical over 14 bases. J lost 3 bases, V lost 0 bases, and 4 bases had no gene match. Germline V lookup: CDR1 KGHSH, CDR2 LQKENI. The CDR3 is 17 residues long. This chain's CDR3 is CASSPPGTSGRRYEQYF. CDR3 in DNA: TGTGCCAGCTCACCACCGGGGACTAGCGGGAGACGCTACGAGCAGTACTTC. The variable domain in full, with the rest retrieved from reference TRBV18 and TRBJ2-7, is NAGVMQNPRHLVRRRGQEARLRCSPMKGHSHVYWYRQLPEEGLKFMVYLQKENIIDESGMPKERFSAEFPKEGPSILRIQQVVRGDSAAYFCASSPPGTSGRRYEQYFGPGTRLTVT.

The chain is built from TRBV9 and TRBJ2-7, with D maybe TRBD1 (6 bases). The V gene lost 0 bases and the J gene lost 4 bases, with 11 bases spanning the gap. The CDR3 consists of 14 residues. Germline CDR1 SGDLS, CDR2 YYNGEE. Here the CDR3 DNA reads TGTGCCAGCAGCGTAGGGGTAGGGGGATACGAGCAGTACTTC. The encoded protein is CASSVGVGGYEQYF.

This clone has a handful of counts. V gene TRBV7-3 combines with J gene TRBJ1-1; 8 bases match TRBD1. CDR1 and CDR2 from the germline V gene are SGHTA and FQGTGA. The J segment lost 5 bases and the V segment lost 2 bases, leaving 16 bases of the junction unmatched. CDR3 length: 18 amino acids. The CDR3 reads CASSLQGYPTGARTEAFF. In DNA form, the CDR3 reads TGTGCCAGCAGCTTACAAGGATATCCGACAGGGGCGAGAACTGAAGCTTTCTTT.

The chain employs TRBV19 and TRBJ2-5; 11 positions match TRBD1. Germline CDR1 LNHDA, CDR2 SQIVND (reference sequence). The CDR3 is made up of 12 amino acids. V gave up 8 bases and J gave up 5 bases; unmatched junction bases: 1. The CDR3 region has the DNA TGTGCCAGTGGGGACAGGGGGGAGACCCAGTACTTC. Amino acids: CASGDRGETQYF.

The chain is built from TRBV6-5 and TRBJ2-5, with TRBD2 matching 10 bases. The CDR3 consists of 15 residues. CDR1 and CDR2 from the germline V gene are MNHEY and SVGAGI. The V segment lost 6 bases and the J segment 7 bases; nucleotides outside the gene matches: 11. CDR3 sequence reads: CASRTLAGATRTQYF. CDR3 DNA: TGTGCCAGCAGGACTCTAGCGGGGGCCACGCGGACCCAGTACTTC.

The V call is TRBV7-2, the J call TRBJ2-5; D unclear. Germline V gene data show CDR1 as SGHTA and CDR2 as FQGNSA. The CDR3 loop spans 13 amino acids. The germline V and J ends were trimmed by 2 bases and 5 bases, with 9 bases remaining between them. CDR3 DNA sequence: TGTGCCAGCAGCTTATTCCCCTCGGAGACCCAGTACTTC. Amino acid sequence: CASSLFPSETQYF.

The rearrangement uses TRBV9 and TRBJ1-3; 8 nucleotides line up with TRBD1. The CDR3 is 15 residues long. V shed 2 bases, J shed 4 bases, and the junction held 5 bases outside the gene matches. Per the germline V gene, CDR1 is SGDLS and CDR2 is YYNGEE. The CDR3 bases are TGTGCCAGCAGCGTGAGGGCAGGGGGCGGAAACACCATATATTTT. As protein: CASSVRAGGGNTIYF.

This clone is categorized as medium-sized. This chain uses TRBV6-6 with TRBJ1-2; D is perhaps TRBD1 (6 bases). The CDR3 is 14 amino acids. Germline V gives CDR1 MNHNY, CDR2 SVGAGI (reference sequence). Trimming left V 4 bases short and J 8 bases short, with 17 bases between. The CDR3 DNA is TGTGCCAGCAGTTGGAGGTACAGGGAGTACGGCTACACCTTC. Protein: CASSWRYREYGYTF.

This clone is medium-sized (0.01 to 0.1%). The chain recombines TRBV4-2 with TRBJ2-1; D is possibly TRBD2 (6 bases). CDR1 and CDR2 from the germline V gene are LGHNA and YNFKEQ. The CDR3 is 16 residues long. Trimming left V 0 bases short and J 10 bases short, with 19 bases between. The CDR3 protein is CASSQDPRLEGWEQFF. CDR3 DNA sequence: TGTGCCAGCAGCCAAGATCCCCGACTAGAGGGGTGGGAGCAGTTCTTC.

This CDR3 is CASSLERVTAGGEKLFF. CDR3 nucleotides: TGTGCCAGCAGCTTAGAAAGGGTGACGGCAGGGGGTGAAAAACTGTTTTTT. The chain has TRBV7-2 and TRBJ1-4; 7 bases map to TRBD1. V gave up 1 base and J gave up 7 bases; unmatched junction bases: 12. Germline V lookup: CDR1 SGHTA, CDR2 FQGNSA. The CDR3 spans 17 residues.

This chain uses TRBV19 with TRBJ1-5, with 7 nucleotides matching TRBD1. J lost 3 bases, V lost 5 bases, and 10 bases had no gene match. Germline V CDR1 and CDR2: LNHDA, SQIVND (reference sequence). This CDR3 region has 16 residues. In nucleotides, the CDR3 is TGTGCCAGTAGTTCGCGTCCAGGACAGGCCAATCAGCCCCAGCATTTT. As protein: CASSSRPGQANQPQHF.

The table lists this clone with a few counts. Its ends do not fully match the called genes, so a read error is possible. For the CDR3, the DNA is TGCAGTGCTTCCGAGACTTACGCGCAGTACTTC. This codes for CSASETYAQYF. V gene TRBV20-1 combines with J gene TRBJ2-7; D is uncertain. This CDR3 has 11 residues. Germline V gene data show CDR1 as DFQATT and CDR2 as SNEGSKA (reference sequence).

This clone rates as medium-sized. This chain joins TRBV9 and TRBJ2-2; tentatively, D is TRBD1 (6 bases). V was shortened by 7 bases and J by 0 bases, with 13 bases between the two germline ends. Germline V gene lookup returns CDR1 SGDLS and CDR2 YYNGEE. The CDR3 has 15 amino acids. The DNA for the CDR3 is TGTGCCAGCGGTGGACAGTCGTCGAACACCGGGGAGCTGTTTTTT. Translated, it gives CASGGQSSNTGELFF.

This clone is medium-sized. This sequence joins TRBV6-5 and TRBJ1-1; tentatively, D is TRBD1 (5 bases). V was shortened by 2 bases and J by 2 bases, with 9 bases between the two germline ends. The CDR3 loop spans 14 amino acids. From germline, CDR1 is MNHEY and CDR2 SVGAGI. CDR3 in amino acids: CASSYDWGNTEAFF. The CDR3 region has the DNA TGTGCCAGCAGTTACGACTGGGGCAACACTGAAGCTTTCTTT.

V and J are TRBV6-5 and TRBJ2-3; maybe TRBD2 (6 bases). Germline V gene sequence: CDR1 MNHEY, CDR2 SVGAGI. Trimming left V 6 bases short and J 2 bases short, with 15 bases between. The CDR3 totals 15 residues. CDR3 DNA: TGTGCCAGCAGCCCAGGTCGGGGGTACACAGATACGCAGTATTTT. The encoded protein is CASSPGRGYTDTQYF.